The next 23 T cell receptor beta chains were all read from a single sample in a study of T-cell memory formation after mild COVID-19. TCRdb fed the 5' RACE reads into MiXCR, producing one record per CDR3 protein. This table has around 300,000 distinct CDR3 sequences, roughly an eighth appearing once. Sample: PBMCs or a T cell subset sorted from them (not recorded which). The receptors here all came from a man aged 18-30 years who had mild COVID-19 (a few samples of this study predate the infection). Cell type and time point are not known.

This clonotype was seen a handful of times. The chain is built from TRBV5-1 and TRBJ1-5; 8 bases agree with TRBD1. The CDR3 extends over 17 amino acids. Germline CDR1 is SGHRS and CDR2 is YFSETQ. V lost 6 bases, J lost 3 bases, and 14 bases stayed unmatched. CDR3: CASTPARGTGNNQPQHF. The CDR3 DNA reads as TGCGCCAGCACTCCTGCCAGGGGGACAGGAAACAATCAGCCCCAGCATTTT.

This clonotype was seen only a few times. This chain uses TRBV20-1 with TRBJ2-5; TRBD1 might be the D (6 bases). V was pared by 0 bases and J by 5 bases, with 13 bases between. CDR1 is DFQATT, CDR2 SNEGSKA, per germline (reference sequence). The CDR3 has 14 amino acids. The CDR3 DNA sequence: TGCAGTGCTAGAGAGGGGGCGAGGGCGGAGACCCAGTACTTC. Encoded protein: CSAREGARAETQYF.

The sample holds many counts of this clonotype. The J gene is TRBJ1-6, the V gene TRBV7-2, with 9 positions matching TRBD1. The V gene's germline CDR1 is SGHTA and CDR2 FQGNSA. The V and J ends lost 3 bases and 7 bases, in that order; junction bases with no gene match: 1. This CDR3 has 14 residues. The CDR3 sequence is CASSLDRGNSPLHF. The CDR3 DNA is TGTGCCAGCAGCTTGGACAGGGGAAATTCACCCCTCCACTTT.

V and J are TRBV18 and TRBJ2-1, with a possible D match to TRBD2 (6 bases). Deletions cut 8 bases from V and 10 bases from J, with 21 bases between. The V gene's germline CDR1 is KGHSH and CDR2 LQKENI. The CDR3 runs 14 residues. The CDR3 DNA follows: TGTGCCAGCCACGGGAGAGGAATCCCCCAGGAGCAGTTCTTC. Residues: CASHGRGIPQEQFF.

The chain combines TRBV18 with TRBJ2-7; D might be TRBD2 (5 bases). CDR3 size: 13 residues. CDR1 is KGHSH, CDR2 LQKENI, per germline. Trimming pared 3 bases from V and 6 bases from J, leaving 12 bases between. Here the CDR3 reads CASSPRAGPEQYV. CDR3 sequence (DNA): TGTGCCAGCTCACCGCGTGCGGGTCCCGAGCAGTACGTC.

The chain couples TRBV12-3 or TRBV12-4 to TRBJ2-5, with TRBD2 identical over 8 bases. This CDR3 is 14 amino acids long. V lost 5 bases, J lost 1 base, and 3 bases stayed unmatched. The CDR3 spells CASSVTSAQETQYF. DNA for the CDR3: TGTGCCAGCAGTGTGACTAGCGCCCAAGAGACCCAGTACTTC.

There are a few counts of this clonotype. The rearrangement uses TRBV10-1 and TRBJ2-7; 7 bases agree with TRBD1. This CDR3 is 14 amino acids long. The V gene's germline CDR1 is WNHNN and CDR2 SYGVQD (reference sequence). Trimming at V came to 6 bases and at J to 5 bases, leaving 10 bases not matched to a gene. The DNA for the CDR3 is TGCGCCAGCAGCCCGACAGGGATGGACGACGAGCAGTACTTC. Protein: CASSPTGMDDEQYF.

The V gene is TRBV4-1, the J gene TRBJ2-7; a possible D gene is TRBD2 (6 bases). This CDR3 is built from 13 residues. V was clipped by 4 bases and J by 9 bases, with 16 bases between them. The V gene's germline CDR1 is MGHRA and CDR2 YSYEKL. CDR3 region: CASSLLSEGAQYF. CDR3 in DNA: TGCGCCAGCAGCCTCTTATCGGAGGGCGCGCAGTACTTC.

A few counts support this clonotype. The gene calls are TRBV7-2 and TRBJ2-2; no firm D call. The CDR3 is made up of 14 amino acids. Germline-derived CDR1 and CDR2 are SGHTA and FQGNSA. Trimming took 2 bases from V and 8 from J, leaving 12 bases between them. In DNA form, the CDR3 reads TGTGCCAGCAGCTTAATCCCTCGGGCAGGGGAGCTGTTTTTT. Protein: CASSLIPRAGELFF.

This clonotype was seen only a few times. The chain employs TRBV7-9 and TRBJ2-3, with a possible D match to TRBD2 (5 bases). Per the germline V gene, CDR1 is SEHNR and CDR2 is FQNEAQ (reference sequence). Trimming shortened V by 3 bases and J by 3 bases, and 19 bases separated the two germline ends. This CDR3 region has 17 residues. The CDR3 nucleotides read TGTGCCAGCAGCTTTGGAGAGGGCGGCTTCGGTACAGATACGCAGTATTTT. This codes for CASSFGEGGFGTDTQYF.

The chain joins TRBV10-3 to TRBJ1-1, with 9 bases lining up with TRBD1. The J segment lost 0 bases and the V segment lost 2 bases, leaving 16 bases of the junction unmatched. The CDR3 consists of 20 residues. Germline CDR1 and CDR2: ENHRY and SYGVKD. The CDR3 DNA reads TGTGCCATCAGTGAGGGTGGTGGGACAGGGTACTGGGGGCTGAACACTGAAGCTTTCTTT. Its translation is CAISEGGGTGYWGLNTEAFF.

J is TRBJ2-3 and V is TRBV4-1; no definite D call. The CDR3 spans 16 residues. Trimming shortened V by 5 bases and J by 1 base, and 16 bases separated the two germline ends. The germline CDR1 and CDR2 sequences are MGHRA and YSYEKL. The CDR3 nucleotides read TGCGCCAGCAGCGTGCCTCACCCCTTGGGCACAGATACGCAGTATTTT. It codes for CASSVPHPLGTDTQYF.

This clonotype has more than one count but fewer than ten. As DNA, the CDR3 is TGCGCCAGCAGCTTGAGGGCAGGCCAGAACAATGAGCAGTTCTTC. Translation: CASSLRAGQNNEQFF. V usage is TRBV5-1 and J usage is TRBJ2-1, with D unresolved. The V and J ends lost 1 base and 5 bases respectively, with 13 bases between them. The CDR3 spans 15 residues. Germline V gene lookup returns CDR1 SGHRS and CDR2 YFSETQ.

This clonotype was observed a handful of times. The chain joins TRBV7-2 to TRBJ1-1; D gene uncertain. V was clipped by 2 bases and J by 0 bases, with 4 bases between them. Germline V CDR1 and CDR2: SGHTA, FQGNSA. The CDR3 spans 13 residues. The CDR3 loop reads CASSLIMNTEAFF. CDR3 DNA: TGTGCCAGCAGCTTAATAATGAACACTGAAGCTTTCTTT.

This clonotype occurred a few times. The V gene is TRBV10-3, the J gene TRBJ1-1; the D gene is possibly TRBD1 (6 bases). V was cut by 8 bases and J by 3 bases, with 10 bases left in between. Germline lookup yields CDR1 ENHRY and CDR2 SYGVKD. The CDR3 has 12 amino acids. The CDR3: CAIEGDDTEAFF. As DNA, the CDR3 is TGTGCCATCGAGGGGGACGACACTGAAGCTTTCTTT.

This chain joins TRBV12-3 or TRBV12-4 and TRBJ1-5, with D unresolved. V was clipped by 2 bases and J by 0 bases, with 11 bases between them. The CDR3 contains 16 residues. The CDR3 spells CASSLFSTVSNQPQHF. The CDR3 DNA sequence: TGTGCCAGCAGTTTATTTTCCACTGTTAGCAATCAGCCCCAGCATTTT.

J is TRBJ1-1 and V is TRBV20-1; the D is unclear. This CDR3 comprises 11 residues. The germline V gene encodes CDR1 DFQATT and CDR2 SNEGSKA (reference sequence). Trimming removed 3 bases from V and 7 bases from J, with 9 bases in between. Here the CDR3 DNA reads TGCAGTGCTAGTGTAGGACGTGAAGCTTTCTTT. This translates into CSASVGREAFF.

V is TRBV12-3 or TRBV12-4 and J is TRBJ1-1; possible D gene TRBD1, 5 bases. Trimming pared 6 bases from V and 4 bases from J, leaving 15 bases between. CDR3 length equals 14 residues. Here the CDR3 reads CASSPQGIGTEAFF. CDR3 DNA sequence: TGTGCCAGCAGCCCTCAGGGAATCGGCACTGAAGCTTTCTTT.

The V gene is TRBV20-1, the J gene TRBJ2-2; 7 bases match TRBD2. Germline V gives CDR1 DFQATT, CDR2 SNEGSKA (reference sequence). The J segment lost 0 bases and the V segment lost 6 bases, leaving 4 bases of the junction unmatched. The CDR3 is 14 amino acids. CDR3 nucleotides: TGCAGTGCGCCGGGACTACCGAACACCGGGGAGCTGTTTTTT. This gives the protein CSAPGLPNTGELFF.

The chain couples TRBV5-1 to TRBJ2-2; D unresolved. The ends were cut back, 0 bases at V and 7 bases at J, with 10 bases in the middle. CDR3 length: 14 amino acids. Germline values: CDR1 SGHRS, CDR2 YFSETQ. The CDR3 reads CASSLGSIGGELFF. The DNA of the CDR3 is TGCGCCAGCAGCTTGGGTTCCATCGGCGGGGAGCTGTTTTTT.

This clonotype was counted a few times. This chain uses TRBV2 with TRBJ1-3; no clear D gene. Trimming removed 7 bases at V and 0 bases at J, with 13 bases between. The CDR3 is made up of 15 amino acids. Germline V gene lookup returns CDR1 SNHLY and CDR2 FYNNEI. The CDR3 reads CASKEPPSSGNTIYF. CDR3 DNA: TGTGCCAGCAAAGAGCCCCCCTCCTCTGGAAACACCATATATTTT.

This clonotype was seen ten or more times. The gene calls are TRBV7-2 and TRBJ2-2, with 14 bases matching TRBD2. The trim removed 5 bases at V and 5 bases at J, leaving 13 bases unmatched. The V gene's germline CDR1 is SGHTA and CDR2 FQGNSA. The CDR3 spans 19 residues. The CDR3: CASSHLGLAGEHLTGELFF. The DNA of the CDR3 is TGTGCCAGCAGCCACCTGGGACTAGCGGGGGAGCATCTTACCGGGGAGCTGTTTTTT.

The chain links TRBV11-3 to TRBJ2-3; D is undetermined. With 6 bases removed from V and 1 base from J, the gap between germline ends came to 8 bases. The germline V gene encodes CDR1 SGHNT and CDR2 YENEEA. The CDR3 totals 13 residues. CDR3 in amino acids: CASRRRGTDTQYF. As DNA, the CDR3 is TGTGCCAGCAGGAGAAGGGGCACAGATACGCAGTATTTT.